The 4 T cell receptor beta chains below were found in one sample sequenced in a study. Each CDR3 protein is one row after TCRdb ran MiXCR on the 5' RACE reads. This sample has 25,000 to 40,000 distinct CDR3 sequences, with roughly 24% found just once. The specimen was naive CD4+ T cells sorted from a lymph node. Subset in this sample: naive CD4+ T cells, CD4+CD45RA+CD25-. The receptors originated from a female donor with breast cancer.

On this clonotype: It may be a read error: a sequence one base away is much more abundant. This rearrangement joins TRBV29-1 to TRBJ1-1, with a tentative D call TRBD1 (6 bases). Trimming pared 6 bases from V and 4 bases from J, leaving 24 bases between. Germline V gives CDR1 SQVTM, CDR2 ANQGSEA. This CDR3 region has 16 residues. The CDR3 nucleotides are TGCAGCGTCAAAGACAGGACACGGATAGGGGGCACTGAAGCTTTCTTT. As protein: CSVKDRTRIGGTEAFF.

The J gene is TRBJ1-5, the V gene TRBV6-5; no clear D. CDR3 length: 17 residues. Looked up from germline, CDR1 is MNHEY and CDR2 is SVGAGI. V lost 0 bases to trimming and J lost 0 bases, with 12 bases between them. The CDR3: CASSYSPPGYSNQPQHF. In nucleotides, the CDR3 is TGTGCCAGCAGTTACTCACCCCCGGGTTATAGCAATCAGCCCCAGCATTTT.

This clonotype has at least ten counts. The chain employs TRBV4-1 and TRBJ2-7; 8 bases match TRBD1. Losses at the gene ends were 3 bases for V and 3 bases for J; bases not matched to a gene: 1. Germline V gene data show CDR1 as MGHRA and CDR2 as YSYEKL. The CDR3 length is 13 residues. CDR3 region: CASSQTGDYEQYF. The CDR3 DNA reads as TGCGCCAGCAGCCAGACAGGGGACTACGAGCAGTACTTC.

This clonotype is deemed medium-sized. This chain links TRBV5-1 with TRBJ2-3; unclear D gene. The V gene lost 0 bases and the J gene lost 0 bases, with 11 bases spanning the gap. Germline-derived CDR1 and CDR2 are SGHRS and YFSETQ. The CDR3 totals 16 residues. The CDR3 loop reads CASSLAGDPSTDTQYF. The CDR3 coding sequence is TGCGCCAGCAGCTTGGCCGGAGATCCAAGCACAGATACGCAGTATTTT.